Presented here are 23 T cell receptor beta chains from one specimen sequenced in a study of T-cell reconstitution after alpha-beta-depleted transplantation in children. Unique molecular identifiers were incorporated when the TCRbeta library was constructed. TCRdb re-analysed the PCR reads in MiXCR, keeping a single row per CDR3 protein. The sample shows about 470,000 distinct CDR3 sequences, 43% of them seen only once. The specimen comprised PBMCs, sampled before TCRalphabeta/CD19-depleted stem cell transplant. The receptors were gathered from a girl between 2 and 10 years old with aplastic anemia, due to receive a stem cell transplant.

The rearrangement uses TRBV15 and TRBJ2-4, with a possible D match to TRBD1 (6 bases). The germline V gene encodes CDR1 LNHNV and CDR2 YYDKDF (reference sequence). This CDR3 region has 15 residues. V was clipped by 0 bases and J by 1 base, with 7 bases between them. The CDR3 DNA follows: TGTGCCACCAGCAGAGACCAGGGGGCCAAAAACATTCAGTACTTC. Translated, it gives CATSRDQGAKNIQYF.

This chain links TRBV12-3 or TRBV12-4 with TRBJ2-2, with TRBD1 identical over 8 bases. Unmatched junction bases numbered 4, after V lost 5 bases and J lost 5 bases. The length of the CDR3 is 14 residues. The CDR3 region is CASSMTGDTGELFF. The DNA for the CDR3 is TGTGCCAGCAGTATGACAGGGGATACCGGGGAGCTGTTTTTT.

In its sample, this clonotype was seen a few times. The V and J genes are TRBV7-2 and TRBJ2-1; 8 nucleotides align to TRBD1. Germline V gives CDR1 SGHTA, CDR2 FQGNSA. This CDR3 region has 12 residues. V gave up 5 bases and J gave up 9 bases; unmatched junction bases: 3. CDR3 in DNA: TGTGCCAGCAGCGCTGGACAGGGTGAGCAGTTCTTC. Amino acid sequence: CASSAGQGEQFF. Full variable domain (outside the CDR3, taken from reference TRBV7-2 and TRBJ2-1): GAGVSQSPSNKVTEKGKDVELRCDPISGHTALYWYRQSLGQGLEFLIYFQGNSAPDKSGLPSDRFSAERTGGSVSTLTIQRTQQEDSAVYLCASSAGQGEQFFGPGTRLTVL.

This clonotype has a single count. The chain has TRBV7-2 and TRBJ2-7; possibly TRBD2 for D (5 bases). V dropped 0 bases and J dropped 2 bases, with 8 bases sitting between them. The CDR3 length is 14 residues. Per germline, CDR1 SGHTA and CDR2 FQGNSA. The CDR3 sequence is CASSLAFGAYEQYF. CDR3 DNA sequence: TGTGCCAGCAGCTTAGCCTTCGGGGCCTACGAGCAGTACTTC.

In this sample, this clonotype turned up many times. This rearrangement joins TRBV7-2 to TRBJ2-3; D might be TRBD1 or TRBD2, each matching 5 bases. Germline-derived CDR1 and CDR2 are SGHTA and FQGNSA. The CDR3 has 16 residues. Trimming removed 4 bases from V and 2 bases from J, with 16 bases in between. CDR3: CASSYFPGPPTDTQYF. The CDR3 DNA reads TGTGCCAGCAGCTATTTTCCGGGACCCCCCACAGATACGCAGTATTTT.

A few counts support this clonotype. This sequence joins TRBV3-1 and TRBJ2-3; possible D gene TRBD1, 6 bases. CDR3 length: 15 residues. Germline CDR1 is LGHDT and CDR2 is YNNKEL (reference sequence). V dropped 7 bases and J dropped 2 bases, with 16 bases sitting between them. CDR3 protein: CASTAGTPNTDTQYF. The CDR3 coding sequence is TGTGCCAGCACAGCCGGGACACCTAACACAGATACGCAGTATTTT.

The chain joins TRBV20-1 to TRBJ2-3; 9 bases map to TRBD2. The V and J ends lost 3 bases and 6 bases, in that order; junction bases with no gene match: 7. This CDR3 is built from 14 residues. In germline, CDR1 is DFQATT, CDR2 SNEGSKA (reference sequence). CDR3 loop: CSARASGKTDTQYF. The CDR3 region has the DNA TGCAGTGCTAGGGCTAGCGGGAAAACGGATACGCAGTATTTT.

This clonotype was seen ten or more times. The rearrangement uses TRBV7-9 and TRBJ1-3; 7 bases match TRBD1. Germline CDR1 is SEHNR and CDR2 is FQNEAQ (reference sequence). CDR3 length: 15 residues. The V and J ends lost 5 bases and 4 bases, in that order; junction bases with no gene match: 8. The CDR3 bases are TGTGCCAGCAGCACCTTACAGGGGAAAGGAAACACCATATATTTT. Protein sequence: CASSTLQGKGNTIYF.

CDR3 sequence reads: CATSSGQGGDTQYF. For the CDR3, the DNA is TGTGCCACCAGCAGTGGACAGGGTGGAGATACGCAGTATTTT. The chain has TRBV15 and TRBJ2-3; the match to TRBD1 covers 8 bases. This CDR3 comprises 14 residues. The germline V gene encodes CDR1 LNHNV and CDR2 YYDKDF (reference sequence). With 3 bases clipped from V and 5 bases from J, the junction kept 4 bases outside the gene matches.

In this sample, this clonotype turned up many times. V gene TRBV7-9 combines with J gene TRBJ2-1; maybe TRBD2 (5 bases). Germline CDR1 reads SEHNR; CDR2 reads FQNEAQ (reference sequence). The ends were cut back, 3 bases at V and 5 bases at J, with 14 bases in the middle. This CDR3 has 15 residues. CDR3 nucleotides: TGTGCCAGCAGCTTCTCTGAGGTAGCGAACAATGAGCAGTTCTTC. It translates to CASSFSEVANNEQFF.

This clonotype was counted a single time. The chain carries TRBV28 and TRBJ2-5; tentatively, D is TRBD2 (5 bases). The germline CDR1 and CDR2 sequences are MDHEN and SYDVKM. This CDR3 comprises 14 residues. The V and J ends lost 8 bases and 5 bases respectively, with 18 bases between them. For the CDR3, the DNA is TGTGCCAGCTTGGAATACGGGGTCGGGGAGACCCAGTACTTC. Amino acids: CASLEYGVGETQYF.

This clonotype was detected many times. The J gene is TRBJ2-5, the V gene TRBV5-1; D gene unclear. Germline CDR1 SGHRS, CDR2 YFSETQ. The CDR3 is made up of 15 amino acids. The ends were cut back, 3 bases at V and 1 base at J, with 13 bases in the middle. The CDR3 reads CASSSILSPQETQYF. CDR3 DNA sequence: TGCGCCAGCAGCTCCATTTTGTCCCCCCAAGAGACCCAGTACTTC.

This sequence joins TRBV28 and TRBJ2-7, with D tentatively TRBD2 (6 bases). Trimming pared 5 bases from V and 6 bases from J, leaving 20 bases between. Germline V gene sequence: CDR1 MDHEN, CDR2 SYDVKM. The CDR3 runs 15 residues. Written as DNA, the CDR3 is TGTGCCAGCAGTCTTGGGGGGTCCCTTGATAGCGAGCAGTACTTC. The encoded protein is CASSLGGSLDSEQYF.

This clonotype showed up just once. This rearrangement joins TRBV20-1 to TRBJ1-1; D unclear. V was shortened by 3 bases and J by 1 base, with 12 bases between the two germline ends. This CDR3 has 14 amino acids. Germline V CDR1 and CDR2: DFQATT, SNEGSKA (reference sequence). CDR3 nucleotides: TGCAGTGCTAGTATTCAGGACTGGAACACTGAAGCTTTCTTT. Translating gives CSASIQDWNTEAFF.

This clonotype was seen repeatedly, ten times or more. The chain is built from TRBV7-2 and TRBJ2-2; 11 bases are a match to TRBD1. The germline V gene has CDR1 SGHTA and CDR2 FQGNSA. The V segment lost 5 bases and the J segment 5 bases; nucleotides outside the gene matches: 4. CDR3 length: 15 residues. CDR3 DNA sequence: TGTGCCAGCAGCCAGGACAGGGGGCGAACCGGGGAGCTGTTTTTT. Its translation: CASSQDRGRTGELFF.

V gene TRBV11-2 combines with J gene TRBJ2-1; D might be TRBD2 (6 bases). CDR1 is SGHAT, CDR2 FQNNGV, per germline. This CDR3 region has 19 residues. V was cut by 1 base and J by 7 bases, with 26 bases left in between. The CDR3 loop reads CASSLVWGKKTGVVNEQFF. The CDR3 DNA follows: TGTGCCAGCAGCTTAGTATGGGGGAAAAAAACGGGAGTTGTTAATGAGCAGTTCTTC.

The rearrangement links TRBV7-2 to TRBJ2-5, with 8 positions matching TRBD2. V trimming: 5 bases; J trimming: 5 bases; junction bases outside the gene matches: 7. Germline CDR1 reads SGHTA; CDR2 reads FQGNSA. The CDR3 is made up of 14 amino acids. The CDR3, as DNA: TGTGCCAGCAGCCCAGCGGGGGCCAGGGAGACCCAGTACTTC. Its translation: CASSPAGARETQYF.

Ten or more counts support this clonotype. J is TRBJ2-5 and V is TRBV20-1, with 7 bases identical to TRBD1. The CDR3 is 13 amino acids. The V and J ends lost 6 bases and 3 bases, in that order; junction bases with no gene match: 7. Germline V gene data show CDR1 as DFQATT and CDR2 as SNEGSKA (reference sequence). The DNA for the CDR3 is TGCAGTGCGCCCGGGACAGTAGAAGAGACCCAGTACTTC. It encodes CSAPGTVEETQYF.

The chain's CDR3 is CASSLGVQGGLNTGELFF. The CDR3 DNA follows: TGTGCCAGCAGCTTAGGGGTTCAAGGGGGCTTGAACACCGGGGAGCTGTTTTTT. The chain combines TRBV7-8 with TRBJ2-2, with TRBD1 matching 7 bases. Trimming took 1 base from V and 1 from J; bases not matched to a gene: 9. The CDR3 consists of 18 residues. Per the germline V gene, CDR1 is SGHVS and CDR2 is FQNEAQ.

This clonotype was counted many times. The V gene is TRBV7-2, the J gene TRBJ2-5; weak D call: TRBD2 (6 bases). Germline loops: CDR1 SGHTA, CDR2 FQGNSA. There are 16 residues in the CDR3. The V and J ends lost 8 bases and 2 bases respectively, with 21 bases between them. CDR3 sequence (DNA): TGTGCCAGCTGCCTTTCCGGGACTCCAGGACAAGAGACCCAGTACTTC. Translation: CASCLSGTPGQETQYF.

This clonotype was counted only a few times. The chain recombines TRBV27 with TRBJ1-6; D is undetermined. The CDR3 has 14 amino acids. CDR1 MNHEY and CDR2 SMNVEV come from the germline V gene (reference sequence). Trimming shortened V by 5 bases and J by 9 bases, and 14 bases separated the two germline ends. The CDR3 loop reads CASSGAPWGSPLHF. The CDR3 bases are TGTGCCAGCAGTGGTGCGCCGTGGGGTTCACCCCTCCACTTT.

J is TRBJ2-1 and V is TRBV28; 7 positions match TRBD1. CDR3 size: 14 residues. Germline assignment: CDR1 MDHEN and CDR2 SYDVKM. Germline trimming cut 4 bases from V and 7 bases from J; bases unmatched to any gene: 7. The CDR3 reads CASSSRQGRNEQFF. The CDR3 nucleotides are TGTGCCAGCAGTTCAAGACAGGGTAGGAATGAGCAGTTCTTC. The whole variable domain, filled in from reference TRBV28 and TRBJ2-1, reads DVKVTQSSRYLVKRTGEKVFLECVQDMDHENMFWYRQDPGLGLRLIYFSYDVKMKEKGDIPEGYSVSREKKERFSLILESASTNQTSMYLCASSSRQGRNEQFFGPGTRLTVL.

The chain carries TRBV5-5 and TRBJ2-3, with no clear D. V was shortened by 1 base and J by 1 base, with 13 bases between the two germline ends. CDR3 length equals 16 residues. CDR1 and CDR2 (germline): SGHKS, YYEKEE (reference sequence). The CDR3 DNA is TGTGCCAGCAGCTTGTCCGTGGGCGCGGGCACAGATACGCAGTATTTT. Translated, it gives CASSLSVGAGTDTQYF.